A selection of T cell receptor beta chains follows, all from one sample in a study of blood T cell repertoires in COVID-19. Clones were sequenced by immunoSEQ multiplex PCR, and TCRdb holds only the in-frame ones, with some missing. The table records approximately 300,000 clones, about 85% of them present only once. The material sequenced was PBMCs or T cells enriched from blood (not recorded which). The receptor source for this set is a woman aged 25 to 45 who had been exposed to COVID-19. Both conserved end residues are part of each CDR3. Fields, in order: CDR3 DNA, CDR3 protein, clone size, J gene, V gene, D gene. The D gene is left open where the match is weak. Clone sizes are given selectively: once, few, many, or a class where the clone is expanded.

CDR3nt: TGTGCCAGCAGCAGACCCACTAGCGGGAGCTTATTTAAGCAGTACTTC
CDR3aa: CASSRPTSGSLFKQYF
abundance: NA
j_gene: TRBJ2-7
v_gene: TRBV7-2
d_gene: TRBD2

CDR3nt: TGCGCCAGCAGCCAAGAGCGGGGGGAAGCTAACTATGGCTACACCTTC
CDR3aa: CASSQERGEANYGYTF
abundance: NA
j_gene: TRBJ1-2
v_gene: TRBV4-3
d_gene: NA

CDR3nt: TGTGCCAGCAGCTTTATAGCGGAGCTGTTTTTT
CDR3aa: CASSFIAELFF
abundance: NA
j_gene: TRBJ2-2
v_gene: TRBV14
d_gene: NA

CDR3nt: TGTGCCAGCAGCTTAAGGAACAGGGGAACCAATTCACCCCTCCACTTT
CDR3aa: CASSLRNRGTNSPLHF
abundance: NA
j_gene: TRBJ1-6
v_gene: TRBV7-2
d_gene: TRBD1

CDR3nt: TGCGCCAGCAGCCCGCCCACTAGCGGAGTTGGGGAGAATGAGCAGTTCTTC
CDR3aa: CASSPPTSGVGENEQFF
abundance: NA
j_gene: TRBJ2-1
v_gene: TRBV5-1
d_gene: TRBD2

CDR3nt: TGTGCCAGCAGACCCTTAGACAGCTATGGCTACACCTTC
CDR3aa: CASRPLDSYGYTF
abundance: NA
j_gene: TRBJ1-2
v_gene: TRBV3-1/TRBV3-2
d_gene: NA

CDR3nt: TGTGCCAGCTCATGGGGACAGGAGAACACTGAAGCTTTCTTT
CDR3aa: CASSWGQENTEAFF
abundance: NA
j_gene: TRBJ1-1
v_gene: TRBV18
d_gene: TRBD1

CDR3nt: TGCGCCAGCAGCTTGACAGGGATGAACTATGGCTACACCTTC
CDR3aa: CASSLTGMNYGYTF
abundance: NA
j_gene: TRBJ1-2
v_gene: TRBV5-1
d_gene: NA

CDR3nt: TGTGCCACGGGCGGGACTAAAAACATTCAGTACTTC
CDR3aa: CATGGTKNIQYF
abundance: NA
j_gene: TRBJ2-4
v_gene: TRBV7-2
d_gene: NA

CDR3nt: TGTGCCAGCAGTACCGGGACAGGGGGGGAGCAGTACTTC
CDR3aa: CASSTGTGGEQYF
abundance: NA
j_gene: TRBJ2-7
v_gene: TRBV6-5
d_gene: TRBD1

CDR3nt: TGTGCCAGCAGTGAGGACAGGGGGATCTACGAGCAGTACTTC
CDR3aa: CASSEDRGIYEQYF
abundance: NA
j_gene: TRBJ2-7
v_gene: TRBV2
d_gene: TRBD1

CDR3nt: TGTGCCAGCAGCAATACGGGGGTTCCTAAACTGTTTGGCTACACCTTC
CDR3aa: CASSNTGVPKLFGYTF
abundance: NA
j_gene: TRBJ1-2
v_gene: TRBV21-1
d_gene: NA

CDR3nt: TGTGCCAGCAGTGAAACTGACAGGGGGTACTATGGCTACACCTTC
CDR3aa: CASSETDRGYYGYTF
abundance: NA
j_gene: TRBJ1-2
v_gene: TRBV6-1
d_gene: TRBD1

CDR3nt: TGTGCCAGCAGCGTAGGACTAATGAACACCGGGGAGCTGTTTTTT
CDR3aa: CASSVGLMNTGELFF
abundance: NA
j_gene: TRBJ2-2
v_gene: TRBV9
d_gene: NA

CDR3nt: TGCGCCAGCAGCTTGGATAGACAGGGACCCTACCAAGAGACCCAGTACTTC
CDR3aa: CASSLDRQGPYQETQYF
abundance: NA
j_gene: TRBJ2-5
v_gene: TRBV5-1
d_gene: TRBD1

CDR3nt: TGTGCCAGCCTCGGGACTAGCGGGATCGAGCAGTACTTC
CDR3aa: CASLGTSGIEQYF
abundance: few
j_gene: TRBJ2-7
v_gene: TRBV2
d_gene: TRBD2

CDR3nt: TGTGCCAGCAGCCAAGTGATAGGGCGGGAGGGCCCGCAGATGATCTACAATGAGCAGTTCTTC
CDR3aa: CASSQVIGREGPQMIYNEQFF
abundance: NA
j_gene: TRBJ2-1
v_gene: TRBV7-8
d_gene: TRBD2

CDR3nt: TGTGCCAGCAGCGTAGAAACTAGCGGGACGAACACCGGGGAGCTGTTTTTT
CDR3aa: CASSVETSGTNTGELFF
abundance: once
j_gene: TRBJ2-2
v_gene: TRBV9
d_gene: TRBD2

CDR3nt: TGTGCCAGCAGTGCGGGAGCTAGCACAGATACGCAGTATTTT
CDR3aa: CASSAGASTDTQYF
abundance: NA
j_gene: TRBJ2-3
v_gene: TRBV27
d_gene: TRBD2

CDR3nt: TGCGCCAGCAGGGGGGTCGGGGCTAGCGGACGATCCTACGAGCAGTACTTC
CDR3aa: CASRGVGASGRSYEQYF
abundance: NA
j_gene: TRBJ2-7
v_gene: TRBV5-1
d_gene: TRBD2

CDR3nt: TGTGCCAGCAGTTTATTTAACCGGGAGGCCCCACAAGAGACCCAGTACTTC
CDR3aa: CASSLFNREAPQETQYF
abundance: NA
j_gene: TRBJ2-5
v_gene: TRBV28
d_gene: TRBD2

CDR3nt: TGTGCCAGCAGTACAGGGGACTATGGCTACACCTTC
CDR3aa: CASSTGDYGYTF
abundance: NA
j_gene: TRBJ1-2
v_gene: TRBV28
d_gene: TRBD1

CDR3nt: TGTGCCATCAGTGGGGGGACAGGGGGAGCTTTCTTT
CDR3aa: CAISGGTGGAFF
abundance: NA
j_gene: TRBJ1-1
v_gene: TRBV10-3
d_gene: TRBD1

CDR3nt: TGTGCCAGCAGCAAAGTTCGGCCCCAGCATTTT
CDR3aa: CASSKVRPQHF
abundance: NA
j_gene: TRBJ1-5
v_gene: TRBV21-1
d_gene: NA

CDR3nt: TGTGCCAGCTCACCACATTCCCCCGGGGAGGACACTGAAGCTTTCTTT
CDR3aa: CASSPHSPGEDTEAFF
abundance: NA
j_gene: TRBJ1-1
v_gene: TRBV18
d_gene: NA

CDR3nt: TGTGCCAGCAGCTTAGATCCAGGGAATACTCGGGAAAAACTGTTTTTT
CDR3aa: CASSLDPGNTREKLFF
abundance: NA
j_gene: TRBJ1-4
v_gene: TRBV7-2
d_gene: NA

CDR3nt: TGTGCCTGGAGTTTCGGGCTGGGGGAGGGCGAGCAGTACTTC
CDR3aa: CAWSFGLGEGEQYF
abundance: NA
j_gene: TRBJ2-7
v_gene: TRBV30
d_gene: TRBD2

CDR3nt: TGTGCCAGCAGCCGCAGCAGCGGGGGGGCGGTAGATACGCAGTATTTT
CDR3aa: CASSRSSGGAVDTQYF
abundance: NA
j_gene: TRBJ2-3
v_gene: TRBV13
d_gene: TRBD2

CDR3nt: TGTGCCAGCAGTGATCTCCGCGGGGGGGGAGAGACCCAGTACTTC
CDR3aa: CASSDLRGGGETQYF
abundance: once
j_gene: TRBJ2-5
v_gene: TRBV25-1
d_gene: TRBD2

CDR3nt: TGTGCCAGCAAAAGGGACAGAACCTATAATTCACCCCTCCACTTT
CDR3aa: CASKRDRTYNSPLHF
abundance: NA
j_gene: TRBJ1-6
v_gene: TRBV27
d_gene: TRBD1

CDR3nt: TGTGCCAGCAGCTTAGTCCCAGGGATGAACACTGAAGCTTTCTTT
CDR3aa: CASSLVPGMNTEAFF
abundance: NA
j_gene: TRBJ1-1
v_gene: TRBV7-2
d_gene: NA

CDR3nt: TGTGCCAGCACAGTAGCGGCCCAAGAGACCCAGTACTTC
CDR3aa: CASTVAAQETQYF
abundance: NA
j_gene: TRBJ2-5
v_gene: TRBV6-6
d_gene: NA

CDR3nt: TGCAGCGTCGCTAGCGTAGACAAAAACATTCAGTACTTC
CDR3aa: CSVASVDKNIQYF
abundance: once
j_gene: TRBJ2-4
v_gene: TRBV29-1
d_gene: NA

CDR3nt: TGTGCCAGCAGCCCCGTCGGCTATGGCTACACCTTC
CDR3aa: CASSPVGYGYTF
abundance: NA
j_gene: TRBJ1-2
v_gene: TRBV7-8
d_gene: NA

CDR3nt: TGTGCCAGCGGGCATTACGAGCAGTTCTTC
CDR3aa: CASGHYEQFF
abundance: NA
j_gene: TRBJ2-1
v_gene: TRBV6-5
d_gene: NA

CDR3nt: TGTGCCAGCAGTTTATTACGAGCGGGAGGCCATACGGCCTACCAGTTCTTC
CDR3aa: CASSLLRAGGHTAYQFF
abundance: NA
j_gene: TRBJ2-1
v_gene: TRBV28
d_gene: TRBD2

CDR3nt: TGTGCCAGCAGCTTGAGCACTGAAGCTTTCTTT
CDR3aa: CASSLSTEAFF
abundance: NA
j_gene: TRBJ1-1
v_gene: TRBV7-6
d_gene: NA

CDR3nt: TGTGCCAGTAGTCACGGGACAGGATTTTGGGAGCAGTACTTC
CDR3aa: CASSHGTGFWEQYF
abundance: NA
j_gene: TRBJ2-7
v_gene: TRBV19
d_gene: TRBD1

CDR3nt: TGTGCCAGCAGCCCCACCTTGGGGACAGTTAAGAACACTGAAGCTTTCTTT
CDR3aa: CASSPTLGTVKNTEAFF
abundance: NA
j_gene: TRBJ1-1
v_gene: TRBV7-2
d_gene: TRBD1

CDR3nt: TGTGCCAGCAATCCGGGACAGGGTTACACAGATACGCAGTATTTT
CDR3aa: CASNPGQGYTDTQYF
abundance: NA
j_gene: TRBJ2-3
v_gene: TRBV6-5
d_gene: TRBD1

CDR3nt: TGTGCCAGCAGTCGGTCAGGGTTCGGCTACACCTTC
CDR3aa: CASSRSGFGYTF
abundance: NA
j_gene: TRBJ1-2
v_gene: TRBV28
d_gene: NA

CDR3nt: TGTGCCAGCAGCTTATTGGGGGGTATAGGCACTGAAGCTTTCTTT
CDR3aa: CASSLLGGIGTEAFF
abundance: NA
j_gene: TRBJ1-1
v_gene: TRBV7-8
d_gene: NA

CDR3nt: TGTGCCAGCAGTCGGGATAGCATAGGGAACCGAGATACGCAGTATTTT
CDR3aa: CASSRDSIGNRDTQYF
abundance: NA
j_gene: TRBJ2-3
v_gene: TRBV28
d_gene: NA

CDR3nt: TGTGCCAGCACCCCCGGGACTTTAAGCACAGATACGCAGTATTTT
CDR3aa: CASTPGTLSTDTQYF
abundance: NA
j_gene: TRBJ2-3
v_gene: TRBV27
d_gene: NA

CDR3nt: TGTGCCAGCAGCTTAGTTCCCACAGGGAACTATGGCTACACCTTC
CDR3aa: CASSLVPTGNYGYTF
abundance: NA
j_gene: TRBJ1-2
v_gene: TRBV11-2
d_gene: NA

CDR3nt: TGTGCCAGCAGCTCCGGGACTATTATTTCTGAGCAGTTCTTC
CDR3aa: CASSSGTIISEQFF
abundance: few
j_gene: TRBJ2-1
v_gene: TRBV7-9
d_gene: TRBD2

CDR3nt: TGTGCCAGCAGTTTATTCGCAGATACGCAGTATTTT
CDR3aa: CASSLFADTQYF
abundance: NA
j_gene: TRBJ2-3
v_gene: TRBV27
d_gene: NA